This T cell receptor (beta chain) was sequenced during a study of T-cell memory formation after mild COVID-19 (dated by TCRdb to the early 2020s). Study-level background: TCR sequence clusters from the two donors were found to be largely donor specific. Longitudinal TCRalpha and TCRbeta repertoire sequencing tracked T-cell clones expanding and contracting after mild COVID-19 in a couple of donors. The cohort was made up of two young adult volunteers, one female and one male, who were previously healthy.

What the study reported, not specific to this receptor: The detection of some responding clones in pre-infection memory suggests that pre-existing cross-reactive memory T cells joined the SARS-CoV-2 response. The second-wave clones that peaked on day 37 were not confirmed to be SARS-CoV-2 specific. The study covered only a couple of mild cases, and larger cohorts including severe cases with pre-infection samples were considered necessary. Contracting CD4+ clones were found mainly in CM and EM memory subsets, while CD8+ clones were enriched in EMRA. Clones that contracted from day 15 to 85 showed balanced CD4/CD8 phenotypes, whereas a second wave of clones that expanded from day 15 to 37 leaned towards CD4+.

Instrument used: Illumina NovaSeq 6000. cDNA libraries for TCRalpha and TCRbeta were prepared by 5'RACE using constant-segment primers, with sample barcodes and unique molecular identifiers added. Trizol reagent was used to extract RNA from every sample. The libraries were amplified in two PCR steps, and the second step added a second sample barcode and Illumina TruSeq adapters. Sequencing of libraries was performed on an Illumina NovaSeq with 2 x 150 bp paired-end reads. The original pipeline was this. The reads were demultiplexed and collapsed into UMI-guided consensus sequences using migec v1.2.7. Using mixcr v2.1.11, UMI consensuses were aligned to TRA and TRB V and J templates and then assembled into clonotypes. Clonotypes were classified as expanded or contracted when called significant by both edgeR and NoisET, with noise models trained on biological replicates. For edgeR calls, the cutoffs were a false discovery rate-adjusted p below 0.01 and a log2 fold-change threshold of 1. PCA with hierarchical clustering of max-normalized trajectories of the 1000 most abundant clonotypes was used as exploratory dynamics analysis. Separately sequenced CD4+ and CD8+ repertoires were used to assign a CD4 or CD8 phenotype to each responding clone. TCRdb took the public reads, trimmed them with fastp at Q25, ran MiXCR for clone calling and kept in-frame beta chains. For every CDR3 protein sequence, its rows merge into one entry that carries the most common genes and DNA. For this entry, the V and J calls and clone size follow TCRdb and not the study's own pipeline. In all, the sample holds about 200,000 distinct CDR3 sequences, and 18% of those were seen once. Roughly 2.4% of the sample rests with the top ten.

PBMCs were isolated by Ficoll-Paque density gradient centrifugation. Remarks on this clonotype: What antigen it recognizes has not been identified. No much larger clonotype is one base removed from it; base qualities were not supplied.

V trim: 6 bases; J trim: 4 bases; unmatched bases: 18. Taken from the germline V gene, the CDR1 and CDR2 loops are MNHEY and SVGEGT. The CDR3 runs 18 amino acids, cysteine and phenylalanine included. This entry keeps only the CDR3 DNA: 54 bases, framed from base 1. The sequencing input was PBMCs or a T cell subset sorted from them (not recorded which). The receptor was derived from an adult woman who had mild COVID-19 (a few samples of this study predate the infection). The sample titles of this study are shuffled in the database, so cell type and time point are left out; the donor was told from shared clones. The V gene is TRBV6-2 or TRBV6-3 and the J gene is TRBJ2-1, with TRBD2 identical over 7 junction bases. At the DNA level, the sequence is TGTGCCAGCAGCACGGATCCCTATGGGAGGGGTCGGTACAATGAGCAGTTCTTC. Its product reads: CASSTDPYGRGRYNEQFF.